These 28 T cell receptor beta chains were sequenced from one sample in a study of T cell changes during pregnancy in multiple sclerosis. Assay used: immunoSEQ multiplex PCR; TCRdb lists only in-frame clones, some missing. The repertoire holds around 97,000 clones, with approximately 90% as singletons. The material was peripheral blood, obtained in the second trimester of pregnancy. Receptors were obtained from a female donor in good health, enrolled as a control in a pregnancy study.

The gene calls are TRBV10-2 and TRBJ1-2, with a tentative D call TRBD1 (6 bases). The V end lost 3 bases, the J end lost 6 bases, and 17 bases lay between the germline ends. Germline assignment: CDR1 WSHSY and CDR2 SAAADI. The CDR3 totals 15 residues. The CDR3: CASSDRGHDRHGYTF. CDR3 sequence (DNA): TGCGCCAGCAGTGACAGGGGACATGACCGCCATGGCTACACCTTC.

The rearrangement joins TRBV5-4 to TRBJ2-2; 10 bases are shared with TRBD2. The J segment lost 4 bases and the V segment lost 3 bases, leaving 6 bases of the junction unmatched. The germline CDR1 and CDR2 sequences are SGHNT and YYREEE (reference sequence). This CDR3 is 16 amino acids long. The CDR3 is CASSSEREGPTGELFF. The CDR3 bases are TGTGCCAGCAGCTCGGAGCGGGAGGGCCCCACCGGGGAGCTGTTTTTT.

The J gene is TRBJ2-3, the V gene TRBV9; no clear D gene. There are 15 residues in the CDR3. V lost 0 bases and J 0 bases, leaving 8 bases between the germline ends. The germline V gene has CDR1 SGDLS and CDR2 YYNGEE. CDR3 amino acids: CASSVDALSTDTQYF. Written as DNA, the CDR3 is TGTGCCAGCAGCGTAGATGCGCTCAGCACAGATACGCAGTATTTT. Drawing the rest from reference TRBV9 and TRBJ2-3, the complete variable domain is DSGVTQTPKHLITATGQRVTLRCSPRSGDLSVYWYQQSLDQGLQFLIQYYNGEERAKGNILERFSAQQFPDLHSELNLSSLELGDSALYFCASSVDALSTDTQYFGPGTRLTVL.

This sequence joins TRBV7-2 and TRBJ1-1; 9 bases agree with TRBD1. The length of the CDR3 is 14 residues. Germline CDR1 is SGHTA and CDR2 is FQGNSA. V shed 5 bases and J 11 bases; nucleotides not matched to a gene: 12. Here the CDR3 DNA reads TGTGCCAGCAGCCCGCTAGGACAGGGGATGGAGGCTTTCTTT. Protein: CASSPLGQGMEAFF.

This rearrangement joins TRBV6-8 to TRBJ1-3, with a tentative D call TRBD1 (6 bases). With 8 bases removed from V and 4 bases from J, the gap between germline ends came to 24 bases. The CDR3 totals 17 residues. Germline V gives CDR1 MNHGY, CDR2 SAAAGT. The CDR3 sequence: CASRNTGTPAEGNTIYF. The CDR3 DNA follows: TGTGCCAGCCGCAATACCGGGACACCGGCCGAAGGAAACACCATATATTTT.

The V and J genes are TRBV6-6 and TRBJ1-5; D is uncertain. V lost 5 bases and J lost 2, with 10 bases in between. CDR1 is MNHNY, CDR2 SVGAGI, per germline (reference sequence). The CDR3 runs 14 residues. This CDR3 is CASSLRWGNQPQHF. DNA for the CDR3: TGTGCCAGCAGTCTCAGGTGGGGCAATCAGCCCCAGCATTTT.

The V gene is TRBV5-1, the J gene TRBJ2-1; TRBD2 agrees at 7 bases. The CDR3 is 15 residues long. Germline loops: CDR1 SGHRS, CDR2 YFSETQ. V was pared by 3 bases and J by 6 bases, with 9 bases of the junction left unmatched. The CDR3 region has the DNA TGCGCCAGCAGCTCCGAAGCGGGGAGGTTCAATGAGCAGTTCTTC. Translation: CASSSEAGRFNEQFF.

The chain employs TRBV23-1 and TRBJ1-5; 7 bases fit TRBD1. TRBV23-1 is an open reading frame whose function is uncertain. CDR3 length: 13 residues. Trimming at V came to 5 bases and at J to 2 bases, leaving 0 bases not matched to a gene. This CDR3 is CASSGQGNQPQHF. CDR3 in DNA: TGCGCCAGCAGTGGACAGGGCAATCAGCCCCAGCATTTT.

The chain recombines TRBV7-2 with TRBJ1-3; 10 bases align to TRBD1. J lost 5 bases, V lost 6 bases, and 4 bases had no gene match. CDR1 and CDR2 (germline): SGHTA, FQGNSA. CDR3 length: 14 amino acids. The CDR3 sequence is CASRATGGRNTIYF. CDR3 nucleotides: TGTGCCAGCAGAGCGACAGGGGGCAGAAACACCATATATTTT.

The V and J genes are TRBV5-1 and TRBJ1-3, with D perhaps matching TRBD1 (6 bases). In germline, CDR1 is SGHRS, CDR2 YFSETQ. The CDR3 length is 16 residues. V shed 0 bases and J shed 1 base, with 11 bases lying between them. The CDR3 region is CASSLEGVRSGNTIYF. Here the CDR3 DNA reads TGCGCCAGCAGCTTGGAGGGGGTGAGGTCTGGAAACACCATATATTTT.

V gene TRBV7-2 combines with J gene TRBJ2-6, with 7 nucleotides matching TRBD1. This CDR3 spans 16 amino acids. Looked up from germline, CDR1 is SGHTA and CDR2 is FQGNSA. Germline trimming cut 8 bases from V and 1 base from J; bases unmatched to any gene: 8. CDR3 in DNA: TGTGCCAGCCGAACCGCGACAGGGTCTGGGGCCAACGTCCTGACTTTC. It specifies CASRTATGSGANVLTF.

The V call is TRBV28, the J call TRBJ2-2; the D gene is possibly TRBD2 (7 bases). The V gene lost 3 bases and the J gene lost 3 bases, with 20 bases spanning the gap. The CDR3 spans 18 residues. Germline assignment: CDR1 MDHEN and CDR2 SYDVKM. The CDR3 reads CASSLVLGGGGYTGELFF. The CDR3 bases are TGTGCCAGCAGTTTGGTCCTCGGAGGGGGGGGCTACACCGGGGAGCTGTTTTTT. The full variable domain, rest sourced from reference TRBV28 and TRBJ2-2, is DVKVTQSSRYLVKRTGEKVFLECVQDMDHENMFWYRQDPGLGLRLIYFSYDVKMKEKGDIPEGYSVSREKKERFSLILESASTNQTSMYLCASSLVLGGGGYTGELFFGEGSRLTVL.

As DNA, the CDR3 is TGTGCCAGCTCACCACTCGAGGACGGGGGTGAGCAGTTCTTC. It is translated as CASSPLEDGGEQFF. V is TRBV18 and J is TRBJ2-1, with a possible D match to TRBD2 (6 bases). The V end lost 1 base, the J end lost 9 bases, and 13 bases lay between the germline ends. Germline lookup yields CDR1 KGHSH and CDR2 LQKENI. The CDR3 has 14 amino acids.

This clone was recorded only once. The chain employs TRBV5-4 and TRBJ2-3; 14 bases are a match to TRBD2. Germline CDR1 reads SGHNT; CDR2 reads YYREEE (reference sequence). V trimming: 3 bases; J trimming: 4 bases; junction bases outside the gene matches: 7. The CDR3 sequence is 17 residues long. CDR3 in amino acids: CASSSRTSGRRADTQYF. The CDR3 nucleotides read TGTGCCAGCAGCTCCCGGACTAGCGGGAGGAGGGCAGATACGCAGTATTTT.

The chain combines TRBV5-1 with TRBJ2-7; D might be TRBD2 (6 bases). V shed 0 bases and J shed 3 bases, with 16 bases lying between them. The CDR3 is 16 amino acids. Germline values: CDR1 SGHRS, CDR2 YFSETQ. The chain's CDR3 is CASSLEYGGASYEQYF. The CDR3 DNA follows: TGCGCCAGCAGCTTGGAGTACGGCGGGGCGAGCTACGAGCAGTACTTC.

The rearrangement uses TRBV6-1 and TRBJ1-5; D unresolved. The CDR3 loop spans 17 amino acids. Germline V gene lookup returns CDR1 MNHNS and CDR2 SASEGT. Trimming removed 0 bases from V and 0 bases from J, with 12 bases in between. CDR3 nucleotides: TGTGCCAGCAGTGAAGCTGGAGGAGTACCTAGCAATCAGCCCCAGCATTTT. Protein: CASSEAGGVPSNQPQHF.

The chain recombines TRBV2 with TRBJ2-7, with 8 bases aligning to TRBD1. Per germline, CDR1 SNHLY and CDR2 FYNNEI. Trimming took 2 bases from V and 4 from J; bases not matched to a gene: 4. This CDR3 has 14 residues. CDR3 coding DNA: TGTGCCAGCAGTGAACTAACAGGGGGTTACGAGCAGTACTTC. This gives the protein CASSELTGGYEQYF.

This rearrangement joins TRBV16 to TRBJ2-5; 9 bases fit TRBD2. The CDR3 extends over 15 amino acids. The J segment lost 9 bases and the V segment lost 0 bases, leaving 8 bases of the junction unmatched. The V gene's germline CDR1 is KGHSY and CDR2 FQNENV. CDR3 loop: CASSQSIIGGGAQYF. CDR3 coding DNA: TGTGCCAGCAGCCAATCGATAATCGGCGGGGGGGCCCAGTACTTC. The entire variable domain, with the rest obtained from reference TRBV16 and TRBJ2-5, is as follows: GEEVAQTPKHLVRGEGQKAKLYCAPIKGHSYVFWYQQVLKNEFKFLISFQNENVFDETGMPKERFSAKCLPNSPCSLEIQATKLEDSAVYFCASSQSIIGGGAQYFGPGTRLLVL.

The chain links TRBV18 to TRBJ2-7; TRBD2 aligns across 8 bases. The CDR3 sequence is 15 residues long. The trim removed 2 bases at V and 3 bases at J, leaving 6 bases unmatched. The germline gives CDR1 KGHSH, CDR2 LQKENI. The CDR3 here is CASSPGVTSGYEQYF. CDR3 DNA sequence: TGTGCCAGCTCACCAGGGGTTACTAGCGGCTACGAGCAGTACTTC.

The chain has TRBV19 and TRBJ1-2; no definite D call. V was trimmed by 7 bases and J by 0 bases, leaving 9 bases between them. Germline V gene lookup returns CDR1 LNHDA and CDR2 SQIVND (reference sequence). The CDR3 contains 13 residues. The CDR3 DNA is TGTGCCAGTACCCCTCGTCCTAACTATGGCTACACCTTC. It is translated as CASTPRPNYGYTF.

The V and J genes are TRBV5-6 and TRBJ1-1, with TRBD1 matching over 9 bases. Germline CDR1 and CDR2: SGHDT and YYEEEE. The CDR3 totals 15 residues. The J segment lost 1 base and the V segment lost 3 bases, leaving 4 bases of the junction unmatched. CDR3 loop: CASSWVDRGNTEAFF. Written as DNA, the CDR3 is TGTGCCAGCAGCTGGGTGGACAGGGGGAACACTGAAGCTTTCTTT. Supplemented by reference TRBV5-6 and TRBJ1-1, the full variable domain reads DAGVTQSPTHLIKTRGQQVTLRCSPKSGHDTVSWYQQALGQGPQFIFQYYEEEERQRGNFPDRFSGHQFPNYSSELNVNALLLGDSALYLCASSWVDRGNTEAFFGQGTRLTVV.

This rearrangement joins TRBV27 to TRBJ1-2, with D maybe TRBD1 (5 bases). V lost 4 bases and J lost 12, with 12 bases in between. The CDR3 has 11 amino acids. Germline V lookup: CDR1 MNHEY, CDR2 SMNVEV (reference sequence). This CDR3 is CASSSGAENTF. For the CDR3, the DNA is TGTGCCAGCAGTTCTGGGGCAGAAAACACCTTC.

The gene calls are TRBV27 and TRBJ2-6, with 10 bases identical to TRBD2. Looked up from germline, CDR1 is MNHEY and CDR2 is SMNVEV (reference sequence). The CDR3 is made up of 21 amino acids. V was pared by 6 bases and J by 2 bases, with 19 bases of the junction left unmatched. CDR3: CASSHQMGTKREGPGANVLTF. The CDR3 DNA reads TGTGCCAGCAGCCACCAAATGGGAACTAAGCGGGAGGGCCCTGGGGCCAACGTCCTGACTTTC. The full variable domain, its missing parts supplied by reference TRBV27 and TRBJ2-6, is EAQVTQNPRYLITVTGKKLTVTCSQNMNHEYMSWYRQDPGLGLRQIYYSMNVEVTDKGDVPEGYKVSRKEKRNFPLILESPSPNQTSLYFCASSHQMGTKREGPGANVLTFGAGSRLTVL.

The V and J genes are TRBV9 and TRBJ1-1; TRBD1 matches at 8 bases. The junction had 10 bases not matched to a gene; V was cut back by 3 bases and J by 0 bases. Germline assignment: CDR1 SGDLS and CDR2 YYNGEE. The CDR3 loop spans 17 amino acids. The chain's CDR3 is CASSAGRQGSLNTEAFF. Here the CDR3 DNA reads TGTGCCAGCAGCGCAGGACGACAGGGGTCCCTGAACACTGAAGCTTTCTTT.

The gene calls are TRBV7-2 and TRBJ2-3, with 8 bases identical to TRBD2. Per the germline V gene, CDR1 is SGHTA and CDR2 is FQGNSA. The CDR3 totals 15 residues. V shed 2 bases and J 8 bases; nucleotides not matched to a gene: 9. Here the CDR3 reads CASSLKAGVSGTQYF. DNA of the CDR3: TGTGCCAGCAGCTTAAAAGCGGGAGTAAGTGGTACGCAGTATTTT.

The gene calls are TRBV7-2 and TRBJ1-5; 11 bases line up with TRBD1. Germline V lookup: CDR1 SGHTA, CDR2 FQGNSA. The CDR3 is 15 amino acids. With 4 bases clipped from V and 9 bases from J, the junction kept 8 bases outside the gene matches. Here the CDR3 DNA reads TGTGCCAGCAGCTCCGGGACAGGGGGGATCAGGCCCCAGCATTTT. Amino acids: CASSSGTGGIRPQHF.

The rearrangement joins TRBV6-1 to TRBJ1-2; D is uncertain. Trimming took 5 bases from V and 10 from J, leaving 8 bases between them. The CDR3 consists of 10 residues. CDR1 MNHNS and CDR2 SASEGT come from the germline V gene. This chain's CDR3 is CASSRSLYTF. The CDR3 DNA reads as TGTGCCAGCAGTCGGTCTCTCTACACCTTC.

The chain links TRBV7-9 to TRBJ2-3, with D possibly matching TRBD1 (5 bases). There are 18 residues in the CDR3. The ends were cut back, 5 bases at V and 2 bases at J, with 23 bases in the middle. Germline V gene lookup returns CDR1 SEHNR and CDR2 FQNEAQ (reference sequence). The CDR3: CASSLTPRGRPYTDTQYF. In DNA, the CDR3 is TGTGCCAGCAGCCTAACTCCTAGGGGAAGGCCATACACAGATACGCAGTATTTT.